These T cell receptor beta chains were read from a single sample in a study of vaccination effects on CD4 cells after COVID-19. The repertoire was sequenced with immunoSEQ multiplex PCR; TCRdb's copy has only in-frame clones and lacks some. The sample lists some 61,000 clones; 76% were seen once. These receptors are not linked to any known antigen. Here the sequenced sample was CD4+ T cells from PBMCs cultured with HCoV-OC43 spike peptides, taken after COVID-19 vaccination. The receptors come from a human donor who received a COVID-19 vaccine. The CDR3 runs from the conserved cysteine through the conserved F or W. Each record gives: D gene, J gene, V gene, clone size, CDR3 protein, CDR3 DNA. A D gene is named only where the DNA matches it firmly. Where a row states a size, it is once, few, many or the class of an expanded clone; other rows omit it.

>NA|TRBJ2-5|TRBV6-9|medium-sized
CASSYRDGQETQYF
TGTGCCAGCAGTTACCGGGACGGTCAAGAGACCCAGTACTTC
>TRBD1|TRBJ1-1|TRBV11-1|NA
CASSPRTGGMNTEAFF
TGTGCCAGCAGCCCCCGGACAGGGGGAATGAACACTGAAGCTTTCTTT
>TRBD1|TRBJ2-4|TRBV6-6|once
CASSSQGAKNIQYF
TGTGCCAGCAGTTCACAGGGGGCCAAAAACATTCAGTACTTC
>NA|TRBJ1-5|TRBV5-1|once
CASSEFSNQPQHF
TGCGCCAGCAGCGAATTTAGCAATCAGCCCCAGCATTTT
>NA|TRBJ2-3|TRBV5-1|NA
CASSLAGGFQPDTQYF
TGCGCCAGCAGCTTGGCGGGCGGGTTCCAACCAGATACGCAGTATTTT
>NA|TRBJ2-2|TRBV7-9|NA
CASTRRGLANTGELFF
TGTGCCAGCACCCGCCGGGGGCTAGCGAACACCGGGGAGCTGTTTTTT
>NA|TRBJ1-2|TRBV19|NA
CASKPDTTNYGYTF
TGTGCCAGTAAACCGGACACAACTAACTATGGCTACACCTTC
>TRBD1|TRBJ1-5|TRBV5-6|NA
CASSPWTGGSNQPQHF
TGTGCCAGCAGCCCCTGGACAGGTGGTAGCAATCAGCCCCAGCATTTT
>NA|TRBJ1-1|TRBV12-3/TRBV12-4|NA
CASSFKGGTEAFF
TGTGCCAGCAGTTTCAAGGGGGGCACTGAAGCTTTCTTT
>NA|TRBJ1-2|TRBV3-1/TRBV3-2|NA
CASSVSNYGYTF
TGTGCCAGCAGCGTGTCAAACTATGGCTACACCTTC
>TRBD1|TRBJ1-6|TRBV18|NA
CASSPSLGGRNSPLHF
TGTGCCAGCTCACCATCTCTAGGGGGCAGGAATTCACCCCTCCACTTT
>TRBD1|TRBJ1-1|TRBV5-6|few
CASSQGTGRWAFF
TGTGCCAGCAGCCAAGGGACAGGGCGCTGGGCTTTCTTT
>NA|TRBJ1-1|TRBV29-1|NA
CSAGSGGAEAFF
TGCAGCGCCGGATCTGGGGGAGCTGAAGCTTTCTTT
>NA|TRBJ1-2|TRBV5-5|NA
CASSFSREKIYGYTF
TGTGCCAGCAGCTTTTCCAGGGAGAAGATCTATGGCTACACCTTC
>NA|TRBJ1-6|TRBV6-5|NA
CASNSYNSPLHF
TGTGCCAGCAACTCCTATAATTCACCCCTCCACTTT
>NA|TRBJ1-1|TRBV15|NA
CATSREWKGWTEAFF
TGTGCCACCAGCAGGGAATGGAAGGGCTGGACTGAAGCTTTCTTT
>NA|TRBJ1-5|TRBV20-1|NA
CSAERGEPQHF
TGCAGTGCGGAGAGGGGAGAGCCCCAGCATTTT
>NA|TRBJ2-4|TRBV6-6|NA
CASTASNIQYF
TGTGCCAGCACAGCCAGCAACATTCAGTACTTC
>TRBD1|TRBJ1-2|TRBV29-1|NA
CSVQIRGAGYYGYTF
TGCAGCGTACAGATCAGGGGGGCGGGATACTATGGCTACACCTTC
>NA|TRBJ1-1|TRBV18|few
CASSLEQGIMNTEAFF
TGTGCCAGCTCATTAGAACAGGGAATCATGAACACTGAAGCTTTCTTT
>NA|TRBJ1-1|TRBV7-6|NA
CASSSRGGARDTEAFF
TGTGCCAGCAGCTCCCGCGGGGGGGCGCGGGACACTGAAGCTTTCTTT
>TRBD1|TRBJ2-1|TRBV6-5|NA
CASKPGQNYNEQFF
TGTGCCAGTAAACCGGGACAGAATTACAATGAGCAGTTCTTC
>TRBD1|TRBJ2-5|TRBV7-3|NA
CASSLSGTGVGETQYF
TGTGCCAGCAGCTTAAGTGGGACAGGGGTCGGAGAGACCCAGTACTTC
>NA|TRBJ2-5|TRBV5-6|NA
CASSLTLKETQYF
TGTGCCAGCAGCTTGACGCTGAAAGAGACCCAGTACTTC
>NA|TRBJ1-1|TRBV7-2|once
CASSERQGGTEAFF
TGTGCCAGCAGCGAAAGGCAGGGTGGCACTGAAGCTTTCTTT
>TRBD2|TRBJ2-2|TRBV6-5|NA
CASGTNTGELFF
TGTGCCAGTGGGACTAATACCGGGGAGCTGTTTTTT
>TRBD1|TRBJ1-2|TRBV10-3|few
CAISDDRGPTGYGYTF
TGTGCCATCAGTGATGACAGGGGGCCCACTGGGTATGGCTACACCTTC
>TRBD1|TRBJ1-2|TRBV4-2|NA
CASTISGGPFYGYTF
TGTGCCAGCACGATTTCAGGGGGCCCCTTCTATGGCTACACCTTC
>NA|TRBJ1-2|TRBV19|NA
CASSPHGPSWGYTF
TGTGCCAGTAGTCCACACGGTCCTAGTTGGGGCTACACCTTC
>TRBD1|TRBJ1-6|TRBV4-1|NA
CASSQYPSGGALSPLHF
TGCGCCAGCAGCCAGTACCCTTCAGGGGGCGCGCTATCACCCCTCCACTTT
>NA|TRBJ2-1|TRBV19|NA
CASSNHIRDEQFF
TGTGCCAGTAGTAACCATATACGGGATGAGCAGTTCTTC
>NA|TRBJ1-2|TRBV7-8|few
CASSLVVLQGPNYGYTF
TGTGCCAGCAGCTTGGTCGTCCTACAAGGACCTAACTATGGCTACACCTTC
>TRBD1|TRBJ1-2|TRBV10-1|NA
CARYRTPGQGKDGYTF
TGCGCCAGATATCGTACTCCGGGACAGGGTAAGGATGGCTACACCTTC
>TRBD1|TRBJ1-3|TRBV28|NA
CASSRTGSGNTIYF
TGTGCCAGCAGTCGGACAGGCTCTGGAAACACCATATATTTT
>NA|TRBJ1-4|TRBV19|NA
CASTRSVNEKLFF
TGTGCCTCGACCCGCAGTGTTAATGAAAAACTGTTTTTT
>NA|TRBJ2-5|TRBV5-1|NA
CASSLESEGETQYF
TGCGCCAGCAGCTTGGAAAGCGAGGGAGAGACCCAGTACTTC
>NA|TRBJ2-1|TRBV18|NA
CASSPPTNKGYNEQFF
TGTGCCAGCTCACCACCGACCAATAAGGGCTACAATGAGCAGTTCTTC
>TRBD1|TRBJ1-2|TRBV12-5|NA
CASGLGPGQGSWGYTF
TGTGCTAGTGGTTTGGGCCCGGGACAGGGATCGTGGGGCTACACCTTC
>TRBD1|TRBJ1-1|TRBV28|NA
CASSPHGQGVTEAFF
TGTGCCAGCAGTCCCCACGGACAGGGCGTCACTGAAGCTTTCTTT
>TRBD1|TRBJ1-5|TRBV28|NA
CASSSGTGGYQPQHF
TGTGCCAGCAGTTCCGGGACAGGGGGCTATCAGCCCCAGCATTTT
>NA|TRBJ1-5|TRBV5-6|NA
CASSLGAVRTGNQPQHF
TGTGCCAGCAGCTTGGGCGCCGTACGCACCGGGAATCAGCCCCAGCATTTT
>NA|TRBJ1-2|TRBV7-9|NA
CASSSRASDYGYTF
TGTGCCAGCAGCTCCCGGGCATCCGACTATGGCTACACCTTC
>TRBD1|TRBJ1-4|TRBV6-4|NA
CASRDRVGEKLFF
TGTGCCAGCAGAGACAGGGTAGGGGAAAAACTGTTTTTT
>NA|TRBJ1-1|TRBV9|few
CASSVAGVGGMGTEAFF
TGTGCCAGCAGCGTAGCTGGGGTCGGGGGGATGGGCACTGAAGCTTTCTTT
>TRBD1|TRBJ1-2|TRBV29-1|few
CSVDRDSRLEGYTF
TGCAGCGTTGATAGGGACAGTAGGCTTGAAGGCTACACCTTC
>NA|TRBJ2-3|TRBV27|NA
CASSFGQGPDTQYF
TGTGCCAGCAGTTTTGGGCAGGGACCAGATACGCAGTATTTT